This TCR beta chain derives from a study of identical twins. Concerning this clonotype: Relative to the germline gene, one junction end is altered; a read error may explain this.

From the 5' RACE reads, TCRdb called clonotypes with MiXCR, one entry per CDR3 protein. Altogether 240,000 or so distinct CDR3 sequences are present, about 10% being singletons, with the ten largest covering about 9.1%. CDR1 and CDR2 (germline): MNHNS, SASEGT. There are 14 residues in the CDR3. The sequence was obtained from a man aged 50 or older in good health. The sample was memory T cells sorted from blood. This rearrangement joins TRBV6-1 to TRBJ1-2; 8 bases map to TRBD1. CDR3 protein: CASSRLDREGGYSF. The CDR3 DNA sequence: TGTGCCAGCAGCCGACTGGACAGGGAAGGTGGCTACTCCTTC.